The 21 T cell receptor beta chains given below trace back to one sample, sequenced in a study of shared clonotypes between healthy human individuals. TCRdb keeps only in-frame clones here, not all; method: immunoSEQ multiplex PCR. The sample yields some 680,000 clones, 73% seen once. The sample consisted of memory CD4+ T cells sorted from blood. Subset reported: CD45RA-negative fraction. The receptors shown here come from a woman in her twenties or thirties in good health.

The chain carries TRBV6-1 and TRBJ2-7; D is perhaps TRBD1 or TRBD2 (5 bases each). The CDR3 is 15 residues long. V dropped 6 bases and J dropped 4 bases, with 19 bases sitting between them. Germline loops: CDR1 MNHNS, CDR2 SASEGT. The CDR3 loop is CASSDLGDPPYEQYF. The CDR3, as DNA: TGTGCCAGCAGCGACCTCGGGGACCCACCATACGAGCAGTACTTC.

CDR3 sequence reads: CASSLQSPDGPGTSGHEQYF. The CDR3 DNA follows: TGTGCCAGCAGTTTGCAATCCCCGGACGGCCCCGGGACTAGCGGGCACGAGCAGTACTTC. The rearrangement joins TRBV27 to TRBJ2-7, with 12 bases matching TRBD2. The CDR3 has 20 residues. The germline gives CDR1 MNHEY, CDR2 SMNVEV (reference sequence). Trimming at V came to 3 bases and at J to 5 bases, leaving 20 bases not matched to a gene.

The gene calls are TRBV6-1 and TRBJ2-5; D is uncertain. The CDR3 sequence is 14 residues long. Germline loops: CDR1 MNHNS, CDR2 SASEGT. V was pared by 2 bases and J by 5 bases, with 12 bases between. CDR3 amino acids: CASSESVGDETQYF. The CDR3, as DNA: TGTGCCAGCAGTGAATCGGTGGGCGATGAGACCCAGTACTTC.

The chain is built from TRBV11-2 and TRBJ1-2; D gene uncertain. Trimming took off 1 base at V and 6 bases at J, with 9 bases between the two ends. Germline V gene sequence: CDR1 SGHAT, CDR2 FQNNGV. The CDR3 totals 13 residues. This CDR3 reads CASSLGRSHGYTF. CDR3 bases: TGTGCCAGCAGCTTAGGCAGGTCCCATGGCTACACCTTC.

The chain employs TRBV7-8 and TRBJ2-1; D unclear. V was cut by 5 bases and J by 6 bases, with 11 bases left in between. The CDR3 totals 13 residues. CDR1 and CDR2 (germline): SGHVS, FQNEAQ. CDR3: CASSPRVSNEQFF. CDR3 coding DNA: TGTGCCAGCAGCCCAAGGGTCAGCAATGAGCAGTTCTTC.

In this sample, this clone turned up a few times. The gene calls are TRBV18 and TRBJ1-1; D perhaps matches TRBD1 (5 bases). V was shortened by 6 bases and J by 4 bases, with 9 bases between the two germline ends. Germline V gene data show CDR1 as KGHSH and CDR2 as LQKENI. The CDR3 covers 12 residues. CDR3 nucleotide sequence: TGTGCCAGCTCTCCGGGACGCACTGAAGCTTTCTTT. Amino acids: CASSPGRTEAFF.

This chain joins TRBV27 and TRBJ1-5; tentative D call: TRBD1 (5 bases). Per germline, CDR1 MNHEY and CDR2 SMNVEV (reference sequence). The V end was cut by 5 bases, the J end by 6 bases, with 17 bases between. The CDR3 is 15 amino acids. CDR3 bases: TGTGCCAGCAGTCCCGTTCCGCAGGGCAGTCAGCCCCAGCATTTT. Translation gives CASSPVPQGSQPQHF.

The sample holds a few counts of this clone. The chain carries TRBV11-3 and TRBJ2-7; TRBD2 agrees at 8 bases. The CDR3 is made up of 15 amino acids. Germline-derived CDR1 and CDR2 are SGHNT and YENEEA. Unmatched junction bases numbered 6, after V lost 1 base and J lost 4 bases. CDR3 in amino acids: CASSLGGTRGYEQYF. The CDR3 DNA follows: TGTGCCAGCAGCTTAGGCGGGACTAGAGGTTACGAGCAGTACTTC.

The chain couples TRBV7-2 to TRBJ2-2, with TRBD2 matching over 7 bases. Trimming cost V 11 bases and J 6 bases; bases outside gene matches: 15. The CDR3 is 15 amino acids. Germline V gene sequence: CDR1 SGHTA, CDR2 FQGNSA. The CDR3 DNA reads TGTGCCTCAATCTACGGGATGGGGAGGGCCGGGGAGCTGTTTTTT. Residues: CASIYGMGRAGELFF.

A single count supports this clone. The chain employs TRBV7-9 and TRBJ2-1; 7 nucleotides match TRBD2. The V gene's germline CDR1 is SEHNR and CDR2 FQNEAQ (reference sequence). This CDR3 is 14 amino acids long. Trimming at V came to 6 bases and at J to 7 bases, leaving 9 bases not matched to a gene. CDR3: CASSFSKAGNEQFF. The CDR3 DNA sequence: TGTGCCAGCAGTTTTTCCAAAGCGGGAAATGAGCAGTTCTTC.

The V and J genes are TRBV5-1 and TRBJ2-7; the D gene could be TRBD1 or TRBD2 (5 bases each). This CDR3 is built from 13 residues. The V end lost 7 bases, the J end lost 5 bases, and 16 bases lay between the germline ends. Germline lookup yields CDR1 SGHRS and CDR2 YFSETQ. The CDR3 spells CASGRPGADEQYF. CDR3 sequence (DNA): TGCGCCAGCGGACGTCCCGGGGCCGACGAGCAGTACTTC.

This clone was seen a handful of times. V usage is TRBV6-1 and J usage is TRBJ2-2; 12 bases align to TRBD2. The CDR3 length is 15 residues. The germline V gene encodes CDR1 MNHNS and CDR2 SASEGT. Trimming took 8 bases from V and 1 from J; bases not matched to a gene: 2. CDR3: CASRGLAGNTGELFF. In DNA, the CDR3 is TGTGCCAGCCGGGGACTAGCGGGGAACACCGGGGAGCTGTTTTTT.

The rearrangement uses TRBV28 and TRBJ2-1; 7 bases map to TRBD2. Per the germline V gene, CDR1 is MDHEN and CDR2 is SYDVKM. The ends lost 4 bases at V and 4 bases at J; junction bases unmatched: 7. This CDR3 is built from 15 residues. The CDR3, as DNA: TGTGCCAGCAGTTACCCGGGACTACCGTACAATGAGCAGTTCTTC. Protein sequence: CASSYPGLPYNEQFF.

The chain employs TRBV25-1 and TRBJ2-1, with 11 bases that match TRBD2. From germline, CDR1 is MGHDK and CDR2 SYGVNS. V lost 4 bases and J lost 0; bases outside the gene matches: 8. This CDR3 comprises 18 residues. The CDR3 loop is CASSGGLAESSSYNEQFF. CDR3 sequence (DNA): TGTGCCAGCAGTGGGGGACTAGCGGAATCCAGCTCCTACAATGAGCAGTTCTTC. Combining the CDR3 with reference TRBV25-1 and TRBJ2-1 gives the whole variable domain EADIYQTPRYLVIGTGKKITLECSQTMGHDKMYWYQQDPGMELHLIHYSYGVNSTEKGDLSSESTVSRIRTEHFPLTLESARPSHTSQYLCASSGGLAESSSYNEQFFGPGTRLTVL.

The V and J genes are TRBV7-6 and TRBJ2-5; D possibly uses TRBD1 or TRBD2 (5 bases each). CDR3 size: 15 residues. Germline CDR1 SGHVS, CDR2 FNYEAQ. The V gene lost 3 bases and the J gene lost 5 bases, with 16 bases spanning the gap. DNA for the CDR3: TGTGCCAGCAGCTTCCAACCCCTGGGGGTTGAGACCCAGTACTTC. This translates into CASSFQPLGVETQYF.

The chain couples TRBV27 to TRBJ1-1; 7 bases match TRBD1. CDR1 and CDR2 (germline): MNHEY, SMNVEV (reference sequence). CDR3 length equals 14 residues. J lost 0 bases, V lost 5 bases, and 3 bases had no gene match. CDR3 amino acids: CASSRGTVNTEAFF. The CDR3 nucleotides are TGTGCCAGCAGTAGAGGGACAGTGAACACTGAAGCTTTCTTT.

This clone was detected a few times. The gene calls are TRBV28 and TRBJ1-2; D possibly corresponds to TRBD1 (5 bases). Trimming stripped 3 bases from V and 4 bases from J, with 18 bases between. Germline CDR1 reads MDHEN; CDR2 reads SYDVKM. This CDR3 spans 16 amino acids. The CDR3 loop reads CASSLSGATVFYGYTF. The CDR3 DNA sequence: TGTGCCAGCAGTTTGTCCGGGGCCACTGTTTTCTATGGCTACACCTTC.

The chain is built from TRBV5-1 and TRBJ2-7, with TRBD1 matching over 7 bases. The ends lost 1 base at V and 7 bases at J; junction bases unmatched: 14. This CDR3 contains 16 residues. Germline V gene sequence: CDR1 SGHRS, CDR2 YFSETQ. The CDR3 nucleotides are TGCGCCAGCAGCTTGAGGGGTCCGGGACAGACCTTGGAGCAGTACTTC. Encoded protein: CASSLRGPGQTLEQYF.

This rearrangement joins TRBV6-5 to TRBJ1-2; TRBD1 agrees at 8 bases. CDR1 is MNHEY and CDR2 is SVGAGI in the germline V gene. The V segment lost 6 bases and the J segment 4 bases; nucleotides outside the gene matches: 7. The CDR3 covers 14 residues. CDR3 region: CASSRTGPGYGYTF. CDR3 nucleotides: TGTGCCAGCAGCCGGACAGGGCCTGGCTATGGCTACACCTTC.

This clone was counted a few times. The rearrangement links TRBV10-2 to TRBJ1-4; 7 bases map to TRBD1. The CDR3 runs 14 residues. V lost 8 bases to trimming and J lost 8 bases; unmatched junction nucleotides: 11. Looked up from germline, CDR1 is WSHSY and CDR2 is SAAADI. The CDR3 DNA reads as TGCGCCAGCGTATCAGGGGGAGAGGGCGAAAAACTGTTTTTT. It specifies CASVSGGEGEKLFF.

The V call is TRBV28, the J call TRBJ1-4; 7 positions agree with TRBD1. Germline V gene sequence: CDR1 MDHEN, CDR2 SYDVKM. The CDR3 runs to 16 residues. In DNA form, the CDR3 reads TGTGCAACCGGGACAGAAGACCCCTCAACTAATGAAAAACTGTTTTTT. Residues: CATGTEDPSTNEKLFF.